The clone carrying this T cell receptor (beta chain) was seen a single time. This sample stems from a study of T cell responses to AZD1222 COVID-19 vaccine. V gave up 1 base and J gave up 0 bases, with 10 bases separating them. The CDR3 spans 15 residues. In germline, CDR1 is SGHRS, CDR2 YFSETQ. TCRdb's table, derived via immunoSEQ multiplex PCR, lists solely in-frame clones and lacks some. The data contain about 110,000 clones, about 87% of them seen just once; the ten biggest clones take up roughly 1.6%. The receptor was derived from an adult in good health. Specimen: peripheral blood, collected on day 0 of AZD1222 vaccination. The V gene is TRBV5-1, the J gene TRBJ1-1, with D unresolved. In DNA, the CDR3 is TGCGCCAGCAGCTTGAAAAGCGCAATGAACACTGAAGCTTTCTTT. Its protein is CASSLKSAMNTEAFF.